This T cell receptor (beta chain) was sequenced in a study of T-cell memory formation after mild COVID-19. TCRdb called the 5' RACE reads again in MiXCR, with one record for every CDR3 protein. The table shows a few hundred thousand distinct CDR3 sequences, with 25% to 30% occurring only once. From germline, CDR1 is LNHDA and CDR2 SQIVND (reference sequence). The ends were cut back, 4 bases at V and 7 bases at J, with 10 bases in the middle. The CDR3 spans 12 residues. This chain uses TRBV19 with TRBJ1-2; D unresolved. Sequenced input: PBMCs or a T cell subset sorted from them (not recorded which). The TCR originated in an adult woman who had mild COVID-19 (a few samples of this study predate the infection). Cell type and time point are not known. The CDR3 DNA reads TGTGCCAGTAGTACGGGGTCCCGTGGCTACACCTTC. This sequence encodes CASSTGSRGYTF.